Given below is one T cell receptor beta chain in context. Its specificity is not known. This entry comes from a study of T cell responses to AZD1222 COVID-19 vaccine. Study-level points and caveats: In a largely white British group with more females than males, clonal diversity was possibly underestimated. CD4 TCRs associated with vaccination spanned spike, dominating at 160-218 and 743-854. Of the AZD1222 recipients, only 5 to 7 were seropositive at baseline.

V gave up 5 bases and J gave up 0 bases, with 14 bases separating them. Germline CDR1 and CDR2: LGHNT and FRNRAP. The CDR3 is 16 residues long. This table comes from immunoSEQ multiplex PCR, and its TCRdb copy is limited to in-frame clones, with some not included. The sample lists more than 60,000 clones, roughly 87% occurring once. The sample here was peripheral blood, taken on day 0 of AZD1222 vaccination. The rearrangement uses TRBV12-5 and TRBJ1-3, with D perhaps matching TRBD1 (6 bases). The clonotype was recovered from an adult in good health. Here the CDR3 DNA reads TGTGCTAGTGGTGACCCACAGGGACTCTCTGGAAACACCATATATTTT. Its translation: CASGDPQGLSGNTIYF.